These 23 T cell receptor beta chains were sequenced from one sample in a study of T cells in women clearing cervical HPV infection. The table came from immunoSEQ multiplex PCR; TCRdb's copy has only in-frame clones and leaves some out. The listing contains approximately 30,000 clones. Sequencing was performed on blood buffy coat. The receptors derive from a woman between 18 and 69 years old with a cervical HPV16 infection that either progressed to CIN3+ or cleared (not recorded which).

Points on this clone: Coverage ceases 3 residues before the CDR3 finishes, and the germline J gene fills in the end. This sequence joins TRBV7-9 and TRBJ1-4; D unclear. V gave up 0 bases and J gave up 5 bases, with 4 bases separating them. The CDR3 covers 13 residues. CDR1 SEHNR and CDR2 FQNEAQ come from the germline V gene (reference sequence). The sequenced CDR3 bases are TGTGCCAGCAGCTTAGCAGGGAATGAAAAA. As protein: CASSLAGNEK. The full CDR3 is CASSLAGNEKLFF.

CDR3 bases read: TGTGCCAGCAGGTCTAGCGGGGGGGTCAGCACAGATACG. It is translated as CASRSSGGVSTDT. The whole CDR3 sequence is CASRSSGGVSTDTQYF. The chain recombines TRBV6-2 or TRBV6-3 with TRBJ2-3; TRBD2 agrees at 12 bases. Read sequence stops 3 residues before the CDR3 end, and the germline J gene provides the missing end. This CDR3 region has 16 residues. Trimming removed 6 bases from V and 0 bases from J; junction bases left unmatched: 4. Germline assignment: CDR1 MNHEY and CDR2 SVGEGT.

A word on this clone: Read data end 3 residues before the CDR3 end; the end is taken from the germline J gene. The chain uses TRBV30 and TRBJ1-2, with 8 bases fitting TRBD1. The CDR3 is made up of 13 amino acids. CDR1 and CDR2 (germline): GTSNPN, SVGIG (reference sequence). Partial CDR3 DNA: TGTGCCGTGGACAGGGAGGGCACAGATACC. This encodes CAVDREGTDT. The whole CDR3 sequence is CAVDREGTDTYTF.

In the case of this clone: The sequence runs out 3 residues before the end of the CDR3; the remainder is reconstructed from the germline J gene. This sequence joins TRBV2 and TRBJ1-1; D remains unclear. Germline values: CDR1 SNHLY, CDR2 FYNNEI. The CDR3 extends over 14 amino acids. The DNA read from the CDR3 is TGTGCCAGCAAAACGCGGGGAACCGCCTACGAG. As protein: CASKTRGTAYE. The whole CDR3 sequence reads CASKTRGTAYEAFF.

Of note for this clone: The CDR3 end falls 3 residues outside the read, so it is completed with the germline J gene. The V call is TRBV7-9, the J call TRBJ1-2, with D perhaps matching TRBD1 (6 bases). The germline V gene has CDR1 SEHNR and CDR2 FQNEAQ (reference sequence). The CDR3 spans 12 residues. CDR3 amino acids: CASSSGQSSYTF. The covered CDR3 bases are TGTGCCAGCAGTTCCGGACAGAGTAGC.

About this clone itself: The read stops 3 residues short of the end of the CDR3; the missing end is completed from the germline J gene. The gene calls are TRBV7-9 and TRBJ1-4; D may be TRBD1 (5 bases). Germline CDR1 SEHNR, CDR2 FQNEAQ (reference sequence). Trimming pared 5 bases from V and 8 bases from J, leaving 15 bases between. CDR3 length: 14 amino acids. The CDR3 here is CASSKRDLGEKLFF. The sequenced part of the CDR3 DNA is TGTGCCAGCAGCAAGCGGGACCTGGGAGAAAAA.

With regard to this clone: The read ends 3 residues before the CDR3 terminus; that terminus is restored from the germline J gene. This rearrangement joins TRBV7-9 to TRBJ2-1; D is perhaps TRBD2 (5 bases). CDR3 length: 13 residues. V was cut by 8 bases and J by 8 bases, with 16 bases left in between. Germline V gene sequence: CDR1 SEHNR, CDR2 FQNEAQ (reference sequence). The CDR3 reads CASESGRMDEQFF. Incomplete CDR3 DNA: TGTGCCAGCGAGAGCGGACGTATGGATGAG.

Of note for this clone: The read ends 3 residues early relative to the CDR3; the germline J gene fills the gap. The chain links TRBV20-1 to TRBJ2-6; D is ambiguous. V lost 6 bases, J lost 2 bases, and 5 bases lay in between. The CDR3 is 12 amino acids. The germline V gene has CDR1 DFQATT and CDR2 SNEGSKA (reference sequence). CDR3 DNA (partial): TGCAGTGCCAGTACTGGGGCCAACGTC. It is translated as CSASTGANV. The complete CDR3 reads CSASTGANVLTF.

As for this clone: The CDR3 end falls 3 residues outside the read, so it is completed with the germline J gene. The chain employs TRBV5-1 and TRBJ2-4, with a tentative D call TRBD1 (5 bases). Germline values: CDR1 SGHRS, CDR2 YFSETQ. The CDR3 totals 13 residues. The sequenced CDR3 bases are TGCGCCAGCAGCTTCAGGGTCCAAGAGACT. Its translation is CASSFRVQET. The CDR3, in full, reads CASSFRVQETQYF.

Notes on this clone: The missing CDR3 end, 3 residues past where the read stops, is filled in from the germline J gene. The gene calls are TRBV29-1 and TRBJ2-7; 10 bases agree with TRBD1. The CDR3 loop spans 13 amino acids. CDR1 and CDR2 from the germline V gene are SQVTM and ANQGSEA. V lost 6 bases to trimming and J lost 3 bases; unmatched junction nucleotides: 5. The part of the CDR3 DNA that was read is TGCAGCGTCAAAGGGACAGGGGTCTACGAG. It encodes CSVKGTGVYE. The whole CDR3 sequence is CSVKGTGVYEQYF.

The CDR3 loop reads CASSVTGGEDSPLHF. The sequenced CDR3 bases are TGTGCCAGTAGTGTCACAGGGGGCGAAGATTCACCC. This sequence joins TRBV19 and TRBJ1-6, with 9 bases fitting TRBD1. The sequence runs out 3 residues before the end of the CDR3; the remainder is reconstructed from the germline J gene. From germline, CDR1 is LNHDA and CDR2 SQIVND (reference sequence). The CDR3 spans 15 residues. J lost 8 bases, V lost 5 bases, and 7 bases had no gene match.

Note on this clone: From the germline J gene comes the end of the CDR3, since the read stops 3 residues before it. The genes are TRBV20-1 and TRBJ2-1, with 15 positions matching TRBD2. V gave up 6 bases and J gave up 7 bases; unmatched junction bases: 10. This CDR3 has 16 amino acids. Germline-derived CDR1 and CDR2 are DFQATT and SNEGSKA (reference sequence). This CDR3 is CSANGLAGGLLNEQFF. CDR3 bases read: TGCAGTGCAAACGGACTAGCGGGAGGGTTATTGAATGAG.

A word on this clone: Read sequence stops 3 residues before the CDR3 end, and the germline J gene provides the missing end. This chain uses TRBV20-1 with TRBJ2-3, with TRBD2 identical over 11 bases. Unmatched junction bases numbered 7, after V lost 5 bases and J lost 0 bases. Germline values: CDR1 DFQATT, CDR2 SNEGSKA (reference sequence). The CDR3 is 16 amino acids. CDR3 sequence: CSARSTSGASTDTQYF. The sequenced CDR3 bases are TGCAGTGCTCGCTCGACTAGCGGGGCGAGCACAGATACG.

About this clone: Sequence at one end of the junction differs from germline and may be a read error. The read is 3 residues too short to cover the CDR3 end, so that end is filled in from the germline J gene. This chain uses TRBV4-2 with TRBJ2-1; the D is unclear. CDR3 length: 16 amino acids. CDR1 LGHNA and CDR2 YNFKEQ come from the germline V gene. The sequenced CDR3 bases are TGCGCCAGCAGCCAAGTTTCTGCTAGCTCCTACAATGAG. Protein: CASSQVSASSYNE. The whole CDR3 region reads CASSQVSASSYNEQFF.

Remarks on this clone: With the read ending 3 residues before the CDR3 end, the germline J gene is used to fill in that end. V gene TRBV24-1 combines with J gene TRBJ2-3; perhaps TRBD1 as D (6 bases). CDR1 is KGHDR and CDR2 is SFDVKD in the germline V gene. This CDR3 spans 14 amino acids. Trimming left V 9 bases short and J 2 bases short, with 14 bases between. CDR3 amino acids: CATQRQGYTDTQYF. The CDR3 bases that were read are TGTGCCACCCAACGGCAGGGGTACACAGATACG.

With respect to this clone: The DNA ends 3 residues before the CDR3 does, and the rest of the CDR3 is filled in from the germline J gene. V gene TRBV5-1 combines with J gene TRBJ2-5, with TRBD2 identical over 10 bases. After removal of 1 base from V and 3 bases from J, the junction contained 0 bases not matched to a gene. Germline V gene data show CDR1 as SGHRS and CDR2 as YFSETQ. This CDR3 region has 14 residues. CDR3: CASSLSGGEETQYF. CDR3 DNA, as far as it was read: TGCGCCAGCAGCTTGAGCGGGGGGGAAGAGACC.

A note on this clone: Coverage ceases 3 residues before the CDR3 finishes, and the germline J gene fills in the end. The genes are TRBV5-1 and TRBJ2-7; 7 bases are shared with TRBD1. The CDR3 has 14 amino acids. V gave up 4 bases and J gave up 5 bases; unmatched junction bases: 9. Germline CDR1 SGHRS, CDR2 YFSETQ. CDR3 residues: CASSPDRVGDEQYF. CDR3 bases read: TGCGCCAGCAGCCCAGACAGGGTAGGGGACGAG.

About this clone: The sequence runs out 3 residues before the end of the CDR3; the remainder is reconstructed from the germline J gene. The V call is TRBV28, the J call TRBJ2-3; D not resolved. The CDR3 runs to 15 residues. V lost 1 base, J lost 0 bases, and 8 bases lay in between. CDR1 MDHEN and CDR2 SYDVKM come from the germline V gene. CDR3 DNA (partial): TGTGCCAGCAGTTTATTAACCACTAGCACAGATACG. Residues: CASSLLTTSTDT. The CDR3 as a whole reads CASSLLTTSTDTQYF.

The part of the CDR3 DNA that was read is TGCAGCGTTGATCCGGTTTTAATCGGTGGC. Translating it yields CSVDPVLIGG. The entire CDR3 reads CSVDPVLIGGYTF. The V gene is TRBV29-1, the J gene TRBJ1-2; D ambiguous. Read data end 3 residues before the CDR3 end; the end is taken from the germline J gene. The CDR3 contains 13 residues. Germline V gene data show CDR1 as SQVTM and CDR2 as ANQGSEA. V was clipped by 3 bases and J by 7 bases, with 15 bases between them.

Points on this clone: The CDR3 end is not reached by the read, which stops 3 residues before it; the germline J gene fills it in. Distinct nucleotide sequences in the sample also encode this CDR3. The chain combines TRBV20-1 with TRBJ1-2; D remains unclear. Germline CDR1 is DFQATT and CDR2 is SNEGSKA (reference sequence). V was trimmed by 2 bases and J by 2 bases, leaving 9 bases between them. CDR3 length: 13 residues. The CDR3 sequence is CSARNGANYGYTF. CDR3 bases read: TGCAGTGCTAGAAACGGTGCAAACTATGGC.

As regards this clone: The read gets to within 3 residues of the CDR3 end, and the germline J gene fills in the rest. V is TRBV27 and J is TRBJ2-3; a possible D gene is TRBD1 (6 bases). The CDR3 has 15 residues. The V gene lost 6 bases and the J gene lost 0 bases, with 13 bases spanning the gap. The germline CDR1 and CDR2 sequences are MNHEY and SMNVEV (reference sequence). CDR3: CASSLDRSSTDTQYF. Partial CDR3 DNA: TGTGCCAGCAGCTTGGACAGATCTAGCACAGATACG.

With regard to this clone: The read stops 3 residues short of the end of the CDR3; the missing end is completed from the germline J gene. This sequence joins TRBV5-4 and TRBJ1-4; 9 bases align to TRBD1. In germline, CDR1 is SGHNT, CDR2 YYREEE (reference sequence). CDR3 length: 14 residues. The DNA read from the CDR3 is TGTGCCAGCAGTCAGGACAGGGGAGATTCACCA. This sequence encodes CASSQDRGDSP. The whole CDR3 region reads CASSQDRGDSPLFF.

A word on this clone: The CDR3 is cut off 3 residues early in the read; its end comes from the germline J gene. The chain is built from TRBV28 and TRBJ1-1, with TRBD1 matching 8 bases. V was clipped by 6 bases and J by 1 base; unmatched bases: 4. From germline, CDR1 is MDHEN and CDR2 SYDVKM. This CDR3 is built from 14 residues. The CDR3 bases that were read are TGTGCCAGCAGCCGACAGGGGAGGAACACTGAA. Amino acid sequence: CASSRQGRNTE. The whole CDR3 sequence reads CASSRQGRNTEAFF.